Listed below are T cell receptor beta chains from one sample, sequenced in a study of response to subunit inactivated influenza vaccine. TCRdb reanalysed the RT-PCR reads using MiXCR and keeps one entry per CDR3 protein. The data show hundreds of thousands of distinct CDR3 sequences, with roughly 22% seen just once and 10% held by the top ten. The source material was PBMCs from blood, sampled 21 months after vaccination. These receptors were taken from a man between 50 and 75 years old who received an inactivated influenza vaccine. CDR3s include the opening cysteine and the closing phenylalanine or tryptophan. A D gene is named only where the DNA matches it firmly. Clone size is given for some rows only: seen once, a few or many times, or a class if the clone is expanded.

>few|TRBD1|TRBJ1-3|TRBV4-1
TGCGCCAGCAGCCAACTTACAGGGGTCTCTGGAAACACCATATATTTT
CASSQLTGVSGNTIYF
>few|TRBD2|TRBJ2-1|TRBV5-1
TGCGCCAGCAGCGGAGTAGCGGGAGGGGAAAATGAGCAGTTCTTC
CASSGVAGGENEQFF
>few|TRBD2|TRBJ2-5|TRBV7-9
TGTGCCAGCAGCCTAAGTGGGACTAGCGGGAGTCGAGAGACCCAGTACTTC
CASSLSGTSGSRETQYF
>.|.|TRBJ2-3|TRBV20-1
TGCAGTGCCACCCCGGGTCCGGGGACGGTTGGTACGCAGTATTTT
CSATPGPGTVGTQYF
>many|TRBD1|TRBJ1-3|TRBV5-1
TGCGCCAGCAGCTTCAACAGGGGTGACACCATATATTTT
CASSFNRGDTIYF
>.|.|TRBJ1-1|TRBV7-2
TGTGCCAGCAGCCCAGGGTTCACTGAAGCTTTCTTT
CASSPGFTEAFF
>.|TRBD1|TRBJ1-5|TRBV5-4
TGTGCCAGCAGCGCAGGACAGGGGGCAGGTCAGCCCCAGCATTTT
CASSAGQGAGQPQHF
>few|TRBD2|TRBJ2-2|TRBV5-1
TGCGCCAGCAGCTGGCGGGGACTAGCGGTCACCGGGGAGCTGTTTTTT
CASSWRGLAVTGELFF
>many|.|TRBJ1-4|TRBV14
TGTGCCAGCAGCCAAAGTTTCCCCGAAGAAAAACTGTTTTTT
CASSQSFPEEKLFF
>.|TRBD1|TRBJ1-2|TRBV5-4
TGTGCCAGCAGCTTAAACTGGACAGGAGGAAACTATGGCTACACCTTC
CASSLNWTGGNYGYTF
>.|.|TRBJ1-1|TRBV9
TGTGCCAGCAGCGTATACCCGTCCAGGGGCAACACTGAAGCTTTCTTT
CASSVYPSRGNTEAFF
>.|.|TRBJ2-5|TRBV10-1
TGCGCCAGCAGTGATGGGACCACCCAGTACTTC
CASSDGTTQYF
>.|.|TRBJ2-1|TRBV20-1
TGCAGTGCTTTGAGGACTCGGAGTACAGAGGAGCAGTTCTTC
CSALRTRSTEEQFF
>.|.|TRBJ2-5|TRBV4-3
TGCGCCAGCAGCCAAGAGTGGGGGGGCGAAGAATTGTACCAAGAGACCCAGTACTTC
CASSQEWGGEELYQETQYF
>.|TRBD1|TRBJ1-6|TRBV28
TGTGCCAGCAACCCGGGACAGTTGATTTATTCACCCCTCCACTTT
CASNPGQLIYSPLHF
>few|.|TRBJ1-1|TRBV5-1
TGCGCCAGCAGCGGCGGGACTACTGAAGCTTTCTTT
CASSGGTTEAFF
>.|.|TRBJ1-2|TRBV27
TGTGCCAGCAGTTTGGCCGGGGGCCTCAACTATGGCTACACCTTC
CASSLAGGLNYGYTF
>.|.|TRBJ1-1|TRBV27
TGTGCCAGCAGTTTAGGGGCGTCCACTGAAGCTTTCTTT
CASSLGASTEAFF
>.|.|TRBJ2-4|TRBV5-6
TGTGCCAGCAGCTTTGATGTAGCCAAAAACATTCAGTACTTC
CASSFDVAKNIQYF
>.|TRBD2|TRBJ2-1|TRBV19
TGTGCCAGTAGTATGGGGTCGTGGGAGGGCCTTGGCTCCTACAATGAGCAGTTCTTC
CASSMGSWEGLGSYNEQFF
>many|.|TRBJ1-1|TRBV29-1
TGCAGCGTTGGGGGGGTAAACACTGAAGCTTTCTTT
CSVGGVNTEAFF
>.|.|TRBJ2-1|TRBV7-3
TGTGCCAGCAGCTTAAGTAGTGGAGTCTGGCTTTCATCCTACAATGAGCAGTTCTTC
CASSLSSGVWLSSYNEQFF